This T cell receptor beta chain was sequenced for a study of cytomegalovirus exposure and HLA in healthy donors. Study observations and caveats: Being productive about 87% or about 30% of the time was typical of most TCR beta V segments in an earlier analysis.

The PCR used 60 Vbeta and 13 Jbeta primers. TCRdb's copy holds only in-frame clones and misses some; the assay was immunoSEQ multiplex PCR. The sample yields 95,000 to 100,000 clones, 65% to 80% seen once. Germline-derived CDR1 and CDR2 are SGHVS and FQNEAQ. The CDR3 length is 14 residues. The V segment lost 6 bases and the J segment 5 bases; nucleotides outside the gene matches: 4. For this clone: Its antigen is as yet unknown.

The sequenced sample was PBMCs. The V gene is TRBV7-8, the J gene TRBJ2-7, with 13 bases lining up with TRBD2. This sequence originates from a man in his fifties or sixties in good health and CMV-seronegative. The chain's CDR3 is CASRGGLAGDEQYF. For the CDR3, the DNA is TGTGCCAGCAGGGGAGGACTAGCGGGAGACGAGCAGTACTTC. Supplemented by reference TRBV7-8 and TRBJ2-7, the full variable domain reads GAGVSQSPRYKVAKRGQDVALRCDPISGHVSLFWYQQALGQGPEFLTYFQNEAQLDKSGLPSDRFFAERPEGSVSTLKIQRTQQEDSAVYLCASRGGLAGDEQYFGPGTRLTVT.